This TCR beta chain was recorded in a study of blood T cell repertoires in COVID-19. Whole-study context: Acute and convalescent COVID-19 specimens originated in the United States, Italy and Spain. In each case, the material was cDNA or gDNA derived from T cells, B-cell-depleted T cells, or PBMCs.

Authors' analysis steps: Reference gene primers were amplified, and this amplification served to estimate nucleated cell counts. Measured with immunoSEQ multiplex PCR; TCRdb has only the in-frame clones, and not every one. That table is the source of V, J and clone size, and D and trimming were worked out from the DNA. Among some 250,000 clones listed, around 90% were seen once. Germline CDR1 reads SQVTM; CDR2 reads ANQGSEA. CDR3 size: 12 residues. Deletions cut 3 bases from V and 5 bases from J, with 9 bases between. V gene TRBV29-1 combines with J gene TRBJ2-3, with D possibly matching TRBD1 (6 bases). This receptor was obtained from a man in his 60s who had recovered from COVID-19. What was sequenced was peripheral blood. The CDR3 sequence: CSVDRTVDTQYF. The CDR3 DNA sequence: TGCAGCGTTGATCGGACAGTAGATACGCAGTATTTT.